The T cell receptor beta chain under discussion was sequenced for a study of patients and donors after allogeneic stem cell transplantation. One entry per CDR3 protein, called by TCRdb with MiXCR from the RT-PCR reads. Of under 2,000 distinct CDR3 sequences listed, over 15% are singletons. Trimming removed 6 bases at V and 0 bases at J, with 21 bases between. The length of the CDR3 is 18 residues. Germline V lookup: CDR1 MDHEN, CDR2 SYDVKM. The sequence derives from a human donor who was either an allogeneic HSCT recipient or a stem cell or donor lymphocyte infusion donor (not recorded which). It is not recorded whose cells these are; they may come from a transplant donor. Sequencing was performed on blood, either unsorted or a sorted T cell fraction (not recorded which). This chain connects TRBV28 to TRBJ2-4; D is perhaps TRBD1 (6 bases). The chain's CDR3 is CASSRTGTRGLAKNIQYF. CDR3 coding DNA: TGTGCCAGCAGCCGTACCGGGACACGGGGTCTAGCCAAAAACATTCAGTACTTC.